The 17 T cell receptor beta chains below come from one sample, sequenced in a study of T cells in Graves' hyperthyroidism and ophthalmopathy. The source material, RNA transcripts, was used to amplify TCR beta CDR3 regions. The study used the HTBI primer set for a first-round RT-PCR of the TCR CDR3. One entry per CDR3 protein, called by TCRdb with MiXCR from the multiplex PCR reads. Of roughly 420,000 distinct CDR3 sequences in the sample, roughly 13% were seen once. The specimen sequenced was blood. The source of these receptors is a woman younger than 30 with Graves' hyperthyroidism.

The sample holds many counts of this clonotype. V is TRBV6-2 or TRBV6-3 and J is TRBJ2-3; TRBD2 matches 10 bases. Germline CDR1 and CDR2: MNHEY and SVGEGT. After removal of 5 bases from V and 5 bases from J, the junction contained 19 bases not matched to a gene. CDR3 length: 19 residues. As DNA, the CDR3 is TGTGCCAGCAGTACCACCCGCTCGGGACTAGCGTTCTGGAGAGATACGCAGTATTTT. The encoded protein is CASSTTRSGLAFWRDTQYF.

This clonotype occurred many times. The V gene is TRBV27, the J gene TRBJ1-6, with 9 nucleotides matching TRBD1. The CDR3 is 17 residues long. The V gene's germline CDR1 is MNHEY and CDR2 SMNVEV (reference sequence). The junction had 13 bases not matched to a gene; V was cut back by 7 bases and J by 6 bases. DNA for the CDR3: TGTGCCAGCAAACCGACGGACAGGGGCGACTTTAATTCACCCCTCCACTTT. It is translated as CASKPTDRGDFNSPLHF.

The chain is built from TRBV20-1 and TRBJ2-7; D might be TRBD1 (5 bases). The CDR3 loop spans 13 amino acids. Trimming removed 0 bases at V and 2 bases at J, with 8 bases between. The V gene's germline CDR1 is DFQATT and CDR2 SNEGSKA (reference sequence). The chain's CDR3 is CSARDRQTYEQYF. CDR3 coding DNA: TGCAGTGCTAGAGATCGACAGACCTACGAGCAGTACTTC.

V usage is TRBV2 and J usage is TRBJ2-5, with D possibly TRBD2 on 5 matching bases. The CDR3 runs 15 residues. From germline, CDR1 is SNHLY and CDR2 FYNNEI. V was trimmed by 0 bases and J by 2 bases, leaving 10 bases between them. CDR3 DNA: TGTGCCAGCAGTGAAGCCGGGGAACTACAAGAGACCCAGTACTTC. Protein sequence: CASSEAGELQETQYF.

This clonotype showed up just a few times. The V and J genes are TRBV11-2 and TRBJ1-1, with TRBD1 matching over 8 bases. The CDR3 extends over 15 amino acids. V shed 4 bases, J shed 1 base, and the junction held 5 bases outside the gene matches. CDR1 and CDR2 (germline): SGHAT, FQNNGV. The chain's CDR3 is CASSSPGTGNTEAFF. The CDR3, as DNA: TGTGCCAGCAGCTCACCAGGGACAGGGAACACTGAAGCTTTCTTT.

This clonotype was recorded many times. The V and J genes are TRBV30 and TRBJ2-1; D possibly corresponds to TRBD1 (6 bases). V was pared by 1 base and J by 10 bases, with 8 bases between. Germline loops: CDR1 GTSNPN, CDR2 SVGIG (reference sequence). The CDR3 is made up of 11 amino acids. In DNA form, the CDR3 reads TGTGCCTGGAGTGCAGGGGCGGAGCAGTTCTTC. It codes for CAWSAGAEQFF.

This clonotype was picked up many times. V gene TRBV7-9 combines with J gene TRBJ2-5; D is unresolved. V was pared by 5 bases and J by 2 bases, with 12 bases between. Germline loops: CDR1 SEHNR, CDR2 FQNEAQ (reference sequence). The CDR3 sequence is 14 residues long. The CDR3 nucleotides are TGTGCCAGCAGCGACCAGGAGATACAAGAGACCCAGTACTTC. Its protein product is CASSDQEIQETQYF.

This clonotype was detected ten times or more. The chain combines TRBV12-3 or TRBV12-4 with TRBJ2-7; 7 bases align to TRBD2. There are 14 residues in the CDR3. Germline trimming cut 5 bases from V and 0 bases from J; bases unmatched to any gene: 4. CDR3 amino acids: CASSPSGVSYEQYF. DNA for the CDR3: TGTGCCAGCAGTCCCAGCGGGGTCTCCTACGAGCAGTACTTC.

The chain recombines TRBV10-3 with TRBJ2-3; 10 bases map to TRBD2. In germline, CDR1 is ENHRY, CDR2 SYGVKD. V trimming: 6 bases; J trimming: 3 bases; junction bases outside the gene matches: 9. The CDR3 consists of 16 residues. CDR3 nucleotides: TGTGCCATCAGCACACCTGAGCGGGAGGGTACAGATACGCAGTATTTT. It is translated as CAISTPEREGTDTQYF.

In its sample, this clonotype was seen many times. This rearrangement joins TRBV7-2 to TRBJ2-5; 8 bases match TRBD1. V shed 3 bases, J shed 5 bases, and the junction held 5 bases outside the gene matches. Germline lookup yields CDR1 SGHTA and CDR2 FQGNSA. The CDR3 has 14 amino acids. The CDR3 DNA is TGTGCCAGCAGCTTCGGGGACAGGCGGGAGACCCAGTACTTC. Amino acid sequence: CASSFGDRRETQYF.

The J gene is TRBJ1-4, the V gene TRBV19; 10 positions match TRBD1. Germline V CDR1 and CDR2: LNHDA, SQIVND (reference sequence). The CDR3 loop spans 15 amino acids. Trimming at V came to 4 bases and at J to 7 bases, leaving 6 bases not matched to a gene. The CDR3 DNA sequence: TGTGCCAGTAGTAGTACCGGGACAGGGGTTGAAAAACTGTTTTTT. Its translation is CASSSTGTGVEKLFF.

This clonotype was counted ten times or more. CDR3 in DNA: TGCAGCGTTGCGCAGGGGGAGAACACTGAAGCTTTCTTT. Translation gives CSVAQGENTEAFF. The chain carries TRBV29-1 and TRBJ1-1, with TRBD1 matching over 7 bases. This CDR3 is built from 13 residues. The germline gives CDR1 SQVTM, CDR2 ANQGSEA. V was clipped by 4 bases and J by 1 base; unmatched bases: 3. The full variable domain, completed using reference TRBV29-1 and TRBJ1-1, is SAVISQKPSRDICQRGTSLTIQCQVDSQVTMMFWYRQQPGQSLTLIATANQGSEATYESGFVIDKFPISRPNLTFSTLTVSNMSPEDSSIYLCSVAQGENTEAFFGQGTRLTVV.

This clonotype was seen many times. The chain combines TRBV20-1 with TRBJ2-7, with 12 bases lining up with TRBD2. The CDR3 loop spans 18 amino acids. Unmatched junction bases numbered 14, after V lost 1 base and J lost 4 bases. Germline CDR1 is DFQATT and CDR2 is SNEGSKA (reference sequence). Here the CDR3 DNA reads TGCAGTGCTAGAGGGCGGTCCAGGACTAGCGGGGTTGGTTACGAGCAGTACTTC. This translates into CSARGRSRTSGVGYEQYF.

This clonotype was found many times. The chain couples TRBV7-2 to TRBJ2-5, with D possibly being TRBD1 (6 bases). Trimming took 5 bases from V and 2 from J, leaving 15 bases between them. CDR3 length: 15 amino acids. The V gene's germline CDR1 is SGHTA and CDR2 FQGNSA. The CDR3 sequence is CASSPQTGQQETQYF. CDR3 sequence (DNA): TGTGCCAGCAGCCCTCAAACAGGGCAACAAGAGACCCAGTACTTC.

This clonotype was seen just once. The rearrangement links TRBV2 to TRBJ1-1; no definite D call. Per germline, CDR1 SNHLY and CDR2 FYNNEI. The V end was cut by 3 bases, the J end by 0 bases, with 14 bases between. This CDR3 comprises 16 residues. The CDR3 DNA reads TGTGCCAGCAGTGATCTGTCGGAACAAATGAACACTGAAGCTTTCTTT. The encoded protein is CASSDLSEQMNTEAFF.

The table lists this clonotype with many counts. V and J are TRBV11-2 and TRBJ2-7, with 9 positions matching TRBD2. V was clipped by 1 base and J by 3 bases; unmatched bases: 10. The CDR3 is made up of 17 amino acids. Germline CDR1 and CDR2: SGHAT and FQNNGV. CDR3: CASSLGMWSSGIYEQYF. In nucleotides, the CDR3 is TGTGCCAGCAGCTTAGGGATGTGGTCTAGCGGGATCTACGAGCAGTACTTC.

This clonotype was recorded a few times. CDR3 DNA: TGTGCCAGCAGTTTATGGTCGCGGACAGGGGGCGCGGATGGCTACACCTTC. Protein: CASSLWSRTGGADGYTF. The rearrangement joins TRBV28 to TRBJ1-2; TRBD1 agrees at 11 bases. This CDR3 contains 17 residues. Germline V gene data show CDR1 as MDHEN and CDR2 as SYDVKM. V shed 0 bases and J 6 bases; nucleotides not matched to a gene: 9.